This entry concerns a single TCR beta chain. What it binds is unknown. Making use of molecular barcodes, quantitative 5'-RACE generated TCR beta libraries. TCRdb reanalysed the 5' RACE reads using MiXCR and keeps one entry per CDR3 protein. The sample shows roughly 440,000 distinct CDR3 sequences, roughly 18% of them seen only once. Germline CDR1 MNHNS, CDR2 SASEGT. V lost 1 base, J lost 8 bases, and 16 bases lay in between. This CDR3 has 15 amino acids. This sample was included in a study of CD8 T cells in ankylosing spondylitis. Study results and limitations: Reportedly, matched ankylosing spondylitis synovial fluid was significantly enriched for disease-linked clones. It appeared that ankylosing spondylitis blood was characterized by a TCR beta motif of fewer than 10 highly homologous variants.

The clonotype originates from a male donor with ankylosing spondylitis. The rearrangement links TRBV6-1 to TRBJ2-3; TRBD1 or TRBD2 may be the D gene (5 bases each). The sequenced sample was blood, either unsorted or a sorted T cell fraction (not recorded which). CDR3 in amino acids: CASSEVEGLRGTQYF. As DNA, the CDR3 is TGTGCCAGCAGTGAAGTTGAGGGGCTCCGTGGTACGCAGTATTTT.